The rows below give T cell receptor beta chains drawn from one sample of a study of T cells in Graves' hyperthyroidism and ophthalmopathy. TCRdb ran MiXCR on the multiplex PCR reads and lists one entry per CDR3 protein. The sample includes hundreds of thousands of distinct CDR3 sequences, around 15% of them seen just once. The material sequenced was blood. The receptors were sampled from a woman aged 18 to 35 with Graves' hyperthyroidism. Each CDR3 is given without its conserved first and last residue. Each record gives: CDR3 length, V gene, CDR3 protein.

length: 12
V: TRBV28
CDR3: ASSLDRVSEKLF

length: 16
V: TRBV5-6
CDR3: ASSLEVTTRTVNTEAF

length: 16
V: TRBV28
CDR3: ASSFPKTVSSYNSPLH

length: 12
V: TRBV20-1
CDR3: SAEGTGDRETQY

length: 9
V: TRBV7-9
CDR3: ASKVGTEAF

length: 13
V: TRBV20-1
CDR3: SARDMERNTDTQY

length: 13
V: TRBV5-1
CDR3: ASSSDPGLYNEQF

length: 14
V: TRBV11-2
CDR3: ASSSGLAGGSDTQY

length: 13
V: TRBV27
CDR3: ASTRRAGENYEQY

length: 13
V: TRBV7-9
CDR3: ASSQQGGGNQPQH

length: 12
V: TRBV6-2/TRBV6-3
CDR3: ASSYSDRQETQY

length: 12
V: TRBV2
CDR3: ASSADRGQGAAF

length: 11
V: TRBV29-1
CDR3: SASGQSLYGYT

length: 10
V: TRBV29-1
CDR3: SVEGYGDTQY

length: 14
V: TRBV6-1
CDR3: ASGRPFSVRKETQY

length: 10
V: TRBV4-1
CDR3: ASSQEEDEQY

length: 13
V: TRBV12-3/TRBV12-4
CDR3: ASSFGLGQDEKLF

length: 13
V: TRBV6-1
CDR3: ASGGRDGDDNEQF

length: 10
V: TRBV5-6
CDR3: ASSFWRSPLH

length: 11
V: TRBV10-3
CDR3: AISENRDQPQH

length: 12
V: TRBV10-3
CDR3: AISGSSGNAEQY

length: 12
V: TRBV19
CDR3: ATTVQGANTEAF

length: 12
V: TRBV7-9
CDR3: ASSSGQGWETQY

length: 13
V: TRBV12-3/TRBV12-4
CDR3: ASKRLLTMNTEAF

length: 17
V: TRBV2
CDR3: ASSECPGPSRGTPGSCF

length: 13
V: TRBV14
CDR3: ASSQAGLYPHEQY

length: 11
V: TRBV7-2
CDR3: ASRLFWDTEAF

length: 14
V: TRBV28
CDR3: ASSPLYGGSGNTIY

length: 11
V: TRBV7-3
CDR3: ASSSEGAAEAF

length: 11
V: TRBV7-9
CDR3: ASSWGLAASTY

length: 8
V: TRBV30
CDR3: AGGRDTQY

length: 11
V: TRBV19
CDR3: ASRGTGTSGYT

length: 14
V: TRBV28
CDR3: ASSLLGQDGTDTQY

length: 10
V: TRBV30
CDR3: AWSVGVYEQY

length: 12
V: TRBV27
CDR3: ASSQSGGQETQY

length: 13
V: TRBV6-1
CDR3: ASSRDRGQVGELF

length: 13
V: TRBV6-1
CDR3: ASGVRGSGANVLT

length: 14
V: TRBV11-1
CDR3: ASSPRGPPRNTEAF

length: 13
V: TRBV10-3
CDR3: AISPQRGRTDTQY

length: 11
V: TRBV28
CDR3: ASSSRPLQPQH

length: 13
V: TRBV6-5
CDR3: ASSYLGTGGREQY

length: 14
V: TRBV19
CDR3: ASSILGSGRSETQY

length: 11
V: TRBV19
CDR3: ASSMGLAAEQF